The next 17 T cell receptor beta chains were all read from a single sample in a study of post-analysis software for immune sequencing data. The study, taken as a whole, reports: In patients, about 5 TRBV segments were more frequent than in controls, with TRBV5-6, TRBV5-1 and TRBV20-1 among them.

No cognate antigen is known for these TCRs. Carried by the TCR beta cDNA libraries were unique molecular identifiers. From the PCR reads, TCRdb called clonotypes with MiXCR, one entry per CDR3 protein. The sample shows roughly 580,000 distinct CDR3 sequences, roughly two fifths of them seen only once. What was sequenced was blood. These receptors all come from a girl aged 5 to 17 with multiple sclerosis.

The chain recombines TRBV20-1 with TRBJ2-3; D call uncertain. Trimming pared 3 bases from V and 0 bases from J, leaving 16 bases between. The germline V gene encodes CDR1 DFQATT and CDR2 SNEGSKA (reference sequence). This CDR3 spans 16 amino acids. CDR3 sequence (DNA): TGCAGTGCTAGTCGGCTCCCACTGGGGAGCACAGATACGCAGTATTTT. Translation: CSASRLPLGSTDTQYF.

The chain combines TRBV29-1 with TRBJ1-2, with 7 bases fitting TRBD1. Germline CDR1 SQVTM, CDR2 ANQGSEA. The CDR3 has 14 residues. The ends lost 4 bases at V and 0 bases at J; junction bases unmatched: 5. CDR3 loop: CSVVGQSPNYGYTF. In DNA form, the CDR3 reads TGCAGCGTTGTGGGACAGTCACCTAACTATGGCTACACCTTC.

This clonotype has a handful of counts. CDR3 amino acids: CASTPGGGVAKNIQYF. The CDR3 coding sequence is TGTGCCAGCACCCCAGGGGGAGGGGTAGCCAAAAACATTCAGTACTTC. V and J are TRBV2 and TRBJ2-4; D could derive from TRBD1 or TRBD2 (7 bases each). This CDR3 is 16 amino acids long. V gave up 7 bases and J gave up 0 bases, with 16 bases separating them. Germline V CDR1 and CDR2: SNHLY, FYNNEI.

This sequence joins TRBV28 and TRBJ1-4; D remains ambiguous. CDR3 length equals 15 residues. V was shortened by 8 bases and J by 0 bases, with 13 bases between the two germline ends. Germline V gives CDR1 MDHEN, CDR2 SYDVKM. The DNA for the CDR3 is TGTGCCAGCCGCCCCACTTGGGCAACTAATGAAAAACTGTTTTTT. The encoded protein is CASRPTWATNEKLFF. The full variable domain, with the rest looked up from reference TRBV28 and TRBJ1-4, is DVKVTQSSRYLVKRTGEKVFLECVQDMDHENMFWYRQDPGLGLRLIYFSYDVKMKEKGDIPEGYSVSREKKERFSLILESASTNQTSMYLCASRPTWATNEKLFFGSGTQLSVL.

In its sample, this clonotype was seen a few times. CDR3 DNA: TGTGCCAGCAGCCCCCTCGCGGCCGAGGGGGATACGCAGTATTTT. Its protein is CASSPLAAEGDTQYF. V usage is TRBV12-3 or TRBV12-4 and J usage is TRBJ2-3; D may match TRBD1 or TRBD2 (5 bases each). Trimming took 6 bases from V and 6 from J, leaving 19 bases between them. The CDR3 is 15 amino acids.

CDR3 sequence (DNA): TGCAGTGCTAGAGGGTCGAGCAGCGGGAGCGTGAATGAGCAGTTCTTC. Amino acids: CSARGSSSGSVNEQFF. The rearrangement joins TRBV20-1 to TRBJ2-1; 8 bases line up with TRBD2. Trimming took 1 base from V and 7 from J; bases not matched to a gene: 12. The CDR3 is 16 residues long. Germline V lookup: CDR1 DFQATT, CDR2 SNEGSKA (reference sequence).

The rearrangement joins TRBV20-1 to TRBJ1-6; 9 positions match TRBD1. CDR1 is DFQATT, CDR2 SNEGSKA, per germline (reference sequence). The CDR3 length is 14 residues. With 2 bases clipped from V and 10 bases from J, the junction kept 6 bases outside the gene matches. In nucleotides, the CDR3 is TGCAGTGCTAGACCGGACAGGGGCGGCTCACCCCTCCACTTT. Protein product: CSARPDRGGSPLHF.

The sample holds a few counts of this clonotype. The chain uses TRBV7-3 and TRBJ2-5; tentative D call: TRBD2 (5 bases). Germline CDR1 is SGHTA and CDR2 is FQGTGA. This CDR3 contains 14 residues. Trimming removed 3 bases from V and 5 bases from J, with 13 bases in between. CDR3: CASSLGVPGETQYF. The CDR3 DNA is TGTGCCAGCAGCTTGGGAGTCCCTGGGGAGACCCAGTACTTC.

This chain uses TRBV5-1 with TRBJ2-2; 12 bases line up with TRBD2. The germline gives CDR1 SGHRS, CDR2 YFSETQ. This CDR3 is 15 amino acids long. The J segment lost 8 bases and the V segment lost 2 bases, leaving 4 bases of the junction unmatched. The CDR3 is CASSFDGLAGGELFF. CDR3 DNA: TGCGCCAGCAGCTTCGACGGACTAGCGGGGGGGGAGCTGTTTTTT.

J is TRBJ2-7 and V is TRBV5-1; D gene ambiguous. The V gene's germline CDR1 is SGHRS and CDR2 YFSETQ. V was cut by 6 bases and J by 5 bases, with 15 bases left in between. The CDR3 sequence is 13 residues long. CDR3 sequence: CASKRTPEDEQYF. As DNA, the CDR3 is TGCGCCAGCAAGCGCACCCCCGAGGACGAGCAGTACTTC.

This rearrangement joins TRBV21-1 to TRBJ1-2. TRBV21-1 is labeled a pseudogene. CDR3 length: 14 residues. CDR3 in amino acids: CASSKEGRDYGYTF. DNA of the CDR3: TGTGCCAGCAGCAAAGAGGGCAGAGACTATGGCTACACCTTC.

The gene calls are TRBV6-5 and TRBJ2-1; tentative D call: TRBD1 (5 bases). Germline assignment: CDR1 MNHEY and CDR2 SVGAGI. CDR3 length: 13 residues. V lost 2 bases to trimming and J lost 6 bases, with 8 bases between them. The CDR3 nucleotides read TGTGCCAGCAGTTACAGCAGGGCCAATGAGCAGTTCTTC. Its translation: CASSYSRANEQFF.

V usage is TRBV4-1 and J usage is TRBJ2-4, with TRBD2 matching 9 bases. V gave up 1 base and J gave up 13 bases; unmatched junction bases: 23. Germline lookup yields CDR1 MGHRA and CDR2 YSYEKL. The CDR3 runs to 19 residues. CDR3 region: CASSQGRLAGGPRKNEQYF. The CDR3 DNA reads TGCGCCAGCAGCCAAGGAAGACTGGCGGGAGGGCCTAGGAAGAATGAGCAGTACTTC.

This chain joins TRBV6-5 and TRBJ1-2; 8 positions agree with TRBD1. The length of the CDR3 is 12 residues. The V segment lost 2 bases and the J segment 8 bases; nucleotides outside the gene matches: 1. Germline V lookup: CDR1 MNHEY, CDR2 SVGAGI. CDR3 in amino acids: CASSYGQGGYTF. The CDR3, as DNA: TGTGCCAGCAGTTACGGACAGGGAGGCTACACCTTC.

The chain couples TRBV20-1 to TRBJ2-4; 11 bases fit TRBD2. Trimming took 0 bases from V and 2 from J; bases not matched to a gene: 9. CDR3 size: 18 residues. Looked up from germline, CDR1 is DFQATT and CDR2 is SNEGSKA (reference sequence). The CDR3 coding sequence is TGCAGTGCTAGAGATCTTATCGCTAGCGGGAGGACCAAAAACATTCAGTACTTC. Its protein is CSARDLIASGRTKNIQYF.

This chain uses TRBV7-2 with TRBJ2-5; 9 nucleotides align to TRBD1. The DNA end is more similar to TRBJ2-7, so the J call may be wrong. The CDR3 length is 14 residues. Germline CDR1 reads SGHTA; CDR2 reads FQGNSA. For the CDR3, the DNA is TGTGCCAGCAGCTCCCCCGACAGGGGGGTCGAGCAGTACTTC. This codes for CASSSPDRGVEQYF.

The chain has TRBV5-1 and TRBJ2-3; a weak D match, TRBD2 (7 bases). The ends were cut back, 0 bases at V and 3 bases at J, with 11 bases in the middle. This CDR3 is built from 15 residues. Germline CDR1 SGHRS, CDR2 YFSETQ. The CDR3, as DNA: TGCGCCAGCAGCTTGGACGGGGGGCGAACAGATACGCAGTATTTT. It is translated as CASSLDGGRTDTQYF.